This T cell receptor (beta chain) was identified in a study of CD8 T cells in Susac syndrome. It was negative isolation that provided the CD8+ and CD4+ T cells, whereas TEMRA cells were enriched by FACS. With random hexamers, roughly 0.45 to 1 ug RNA was reverse transcribed. A multiplex approach, immunoSEQ multiplex PCR, amplified TCR beta CDR3 across 54 Vbeta and 13 Jbeta. TCRdb reprocessed the immunoSEQ multiplex PCR reads with MiXCR, giving one entry per CDR3 protein. This sample has approximately 180,000 distinct CDR3 sequences, with approximately 94% found just once. Findings and caveats of the study: The study's TCR sequencing and HLA analysis drew on a certain number of individuals. That number was acknowledged as relatively small.

Of note for this clonotype: Its target is unknown.

CDR1 and CDR2 from the germline V gene are SQVTM and ANQGSEA. V was shortened by 7 bases and J by 5 bases, with 4 bases between the two germline ends. The CDR3 loop spans 9 amino acids. Sequencing used CD4+ T cells from PBMCs. The TCR sequence derives from a human donor with multiple sclerosis. The chain couples TRBV29-1 to TRBJ2-3; no firm D call. CDR3 nucleotides: TGCAGCGCAGGAGATACGCAGTATTTT. This encodes CSAGDTQYF.